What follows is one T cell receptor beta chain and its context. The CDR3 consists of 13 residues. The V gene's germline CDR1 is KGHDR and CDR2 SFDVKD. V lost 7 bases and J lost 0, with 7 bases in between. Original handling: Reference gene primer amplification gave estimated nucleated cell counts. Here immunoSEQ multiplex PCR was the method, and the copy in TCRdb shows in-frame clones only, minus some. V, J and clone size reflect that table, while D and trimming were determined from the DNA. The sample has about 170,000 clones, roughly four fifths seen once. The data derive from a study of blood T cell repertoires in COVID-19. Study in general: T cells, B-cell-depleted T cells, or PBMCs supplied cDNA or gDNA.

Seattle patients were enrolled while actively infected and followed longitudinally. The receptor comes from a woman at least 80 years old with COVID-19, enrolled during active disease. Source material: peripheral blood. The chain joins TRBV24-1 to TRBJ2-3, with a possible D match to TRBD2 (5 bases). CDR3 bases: TGTGCCACCAGCGGGGAGAGCACAGATACGCAGTATTTT. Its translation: CATSGESTDTQYF.